Each of the 9 T cell receptor beta chains below was sequenced from the same sample in a study of lymphopenia after photon versus proton radiotherapy. The method was immunoSEQ multiplex PCR; TCRdb's version includes in-frame clones alone and lacks a portion of them. The repertoire has 29,000 or so clones, approximately 87% of them found once; the top ten carry around 47%. The specimen comprised peripheral blood, sampled from a patient treated with proton-based radiotherapy. Source of these receptors: a woman in her fifties or sixties with cholangiocarcinoma. Some clones in this sample may be carry-over from other donors' samples.

The chain combines TRBV6-6 with TRBJ1-1, with 9 bases aligning to TRBD1. The V and J ends lost 7 bases and 6 bases, in that order; junction bases with no gene match: 6. Germline V gene sequence: CDR1 MNHNY, CDR2 SVGAGI (reference sequence). CDR3 length equals 13 residues. CDR3 protein: CASTLDRGAEAFF. The CDR3 region has the DNA TGTGCCAGCACCCTGGACAGGGGAGCTGAAGCTTTCTTT.

This clone appeared a few times. The V call is TRBV9, the J call TRBJ1-2; TRBD1 matches 7 bases. The V gene's germline CDR1 is SGDLS and CDR2 YYNGEE. The CDR3 has 12 residues. The V and J ends lost 1 base and 6 bases, in that order; junction bases with no gene match: 0. Written as DNA, the CDR3 is TGTGCCAGCAGCGTACAGGGGGATGGCTACACCTTC. This codes for CASSVQGDGYTF.

The chain has TRBV10-3 and TRBJ2-7; perhaps TRBD1 as D (6 bases). V lost 7 bases, J lost 0 bases, and 10 bases lay in between. In germline, CDR1 is ENHRY, CDR2 SYGVKD. The CDR3 has 13 amino acids. In DNA form, the CDR3 reads TGTGCCATCACCCGACAGGACTCCTACGAGCAGTACTTC. Translated: CAITRQDSYEQYF.

The chain carries TRBV2 and TRBJ1-1; D is unresolved. This CDR3 is 11 amino acids long. Germline V CDR1 and CDR2: SNHLY, FYNNEI. The V gene lost 4 bases and the J gene lost 11 bases, with 11 bases spanning the gap. The CDR3 DNA reads TGTGCCAGCAGTGGGGAGGGAGCGGCTTTCTTT. Its translation is CASSGEGAAFF.

The chain employs TRBV11-2 and TRBJ2-7; D is possibly TRBD2 (5 bases). CDR1 is SGHAT, CDR2 FQNNGV, per germline. The V gene lost 5 bases and the J gene lost 5 bases, with 19 bases spanning the gap. This CDR3 comprises 15 residues. The CDR3 spells CASSLTDGGPHEQYF. CDR3 nucleotides: TGTGCCAGCAGCCTTACCGACGGAGGCCCTCACGAGCAGTACTTC.

This clone was picked up a small number of times. The chain couples TRBV28 to TRBJ2-7, with D tentatively TRBD1 (6 bases). Trimming took off 8 bases at V and 2 bases at J, with 16 bases between the two ends. CDR1 MDHEN and CDR2 SYDVKM come from the germline V gene. The CDR3 length is 14 residues. The CDR3 region is CASERQGLTYEQYF. Here the CDR3 DNA reads TGTGCCAGCGAGCGGCAGGGGTTAACCTACGAGCAGTACTTC.

The chain carries TRBV2 and TRBJ2-2, with a weak D call TRBD1 (6 bases). CDR1 is SNHLY, CDR2 FYNNEI, per germline. The length of the CDR3 is 14 residues. Trimming cost V 7 bases and J 3 bases, with 12 bases left between them. The CDR3 loop is CASIGTTYTGELFF. The CDR3 coding sequence is TGTGCCAGCATTGGGACAACTTACACCGGGGAGCTGTTTTTT. The whole variable domain, filled in from reference TRBV2 and TRBJ2-2, reads EPEVTQTPSHQVTQMGQEVILRCVPISNHLYFYWYRQILGQKVEFLVSFYNNEISEKSEIFDDQFSVERPDGSNFTLKIRSTKLEDSAMYFCASIGTTYTGELFFGEGSRLTVL.

The chain employs TRBV6-1 and TRBJ2-1; 10 nucleotides match TRBD2. From germline, CDR1 is MNHNS and CDR2 SASEGT. The CDR3 is made up of 15 amino acids. With V trimmed by 5 bases and J by 12 bases, 13 bases remained unmatched. Here the CDR3 DNA reads TGTGCCAGCAGTCAGCTAGCGGGAGCGTCCTCACGGCAGTTCTTC. The encoded protein is CASSQLAGASSRQFF.

The CDR3 DNA sequence: TGCAGCGGCCGGGGCAACGGTGAAGCTTTCTTT. It yields the protein CSGRGNGEAFF. The V gene is TRBV29-1, the J gene TRBJ1-1; maybe TRBD1 (5 bases). Germline lookup yields CDR1 SQVTM and CDR2 ANQGSEA. This CDR3 has 11 amino acids. The V gene lost 7 bases and the J gene lost 7 bases, with 13 bases spanning the gap.